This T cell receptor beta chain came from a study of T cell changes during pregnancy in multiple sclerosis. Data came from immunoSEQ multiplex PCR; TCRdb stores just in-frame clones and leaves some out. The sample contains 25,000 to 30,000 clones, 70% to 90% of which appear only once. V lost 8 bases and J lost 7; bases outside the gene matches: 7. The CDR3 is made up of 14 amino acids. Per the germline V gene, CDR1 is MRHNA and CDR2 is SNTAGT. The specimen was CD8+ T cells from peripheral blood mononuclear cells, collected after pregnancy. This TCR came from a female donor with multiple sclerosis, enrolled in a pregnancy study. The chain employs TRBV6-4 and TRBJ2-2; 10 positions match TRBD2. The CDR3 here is CASRPLAGVGELFF. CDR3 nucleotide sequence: TGTGCCAGCCGTCCCCTAGCGGGAGTCGGGGAGCTGTTTTTT.